In this sample, the clone carrying this T cell receptor (beta chain) turned up a few times. Its antigen is unidentified. These data originate in a study of T cells after yellow fever vaccination. The study's findings and limits: Few clonotypes appeared in both CD4 and CD8 compartments. Reappearance after the booster was seen for most primary-vaccination clones, at 95% to 98% CD4 and roughly 90% CD8.

By 5'RACE template switching, TCR cDNA was produced, with a universal primer site and UMIs added in the process. TCRdb called the 5' RACE reads again in MiXCR, with one record for every CDR3 protein. There are about 130,000 distinct CDR3 sequences in the sample; roughly 10% occur only once, and approximately 37% lies in the top ten. V was shortened by 0 bases and J by 0 bases, with 15 bases between the two germline ends. The germline gives CDR1 MGHRA, CDR2 YSYEKL. This CDR3 is 17 amino acids long. The chain recombines TRBV4-1 with TRBJ2-7; D call uncertain. This receptor was obtained from a man aged 18-30 years who received the YFV17D yellow fever vaccine. The material sequenced was CD8+ T cells sorted from PBMCs, taken on the day of the yellow fever booster vaccination. In DNA, the CDR3 is TGCGCCAGCAGCCAAGATATCGGTTCTTGGAGCTCCTACGAGCAGTACTTC. Protein: CASSQDIGSWSSYEQYF.